This T cell receptor (beta chain) came from a study of T-cell memory formation after mild COVID-19. Across the whole study: Most TCR clusters belonged to a single donor.

5'RACE, which relied on constant-segment primers, yielded TCR alpha and TCR beta cDNA libraries carrying sample barcodes and UMIs. TCRdb passed the 5' RACE reads through MiXCR, listing each CDR3 protein once. This table has about 610,000 distinct CDR3 sequences, roughly 17% appearing once. V lost 6 bases to trimming and J lost 3 bases, with 14 bases between them. Germline V lookup: CDR1 MNHNS, CDR2 SASEGT. This CDR3 region has 14 residues. Study-wide findings and caveats: Cross-reactive memory appears to have joined, as suggested by some responding clones showing up in pre-infection memory.

This clonotype appeared a few times. The antigen is not known. This TCR was sampled from an adult woman who had mild COVID-19 (a few samples of this study predate the infection). Cell type and time point are not known. V is TRBV6-1 and J is TRBJ1-2, with D tentatively TRBD1 (6 bases). The sample comprised PBMCs or a T cell subset sorted from them (not recorded which). CDR3 loop: CASSPTGADYGYTF. The CDR3 region has the DNA TGTGCCAGCAGCCCCACGGGGGCGGACTATGGCTACACCTTC.